This is a list of T cell receptor beta chains from one sample in a study of immune cell composition in non-small cell lung cancer. Produced via immunoSEQ multiplex PCR; TCRdb's table is partial and in-frame only. The table records approximately 3,100 clones, around four fifths of them present only once. Source material: lung tumor tissue. The origin of the receptors is a human donor with non-small cell lung cancer. Both conserved end residues are part of each CDR3. A D gene is named only where the DNA matches it firmly. Clone size is given for some rows only: seen once, a few or many times, or a class if the clone is expanded.

clone_size d_call j_call v_call cdr3_aa cdr3_nt
. TRBD1 TRBJ1-1 TRBV10-3 CAISALGQGDTEAFF TGTGCCATCAGTGCCCTAGGACAGGGGGACACTGAAGCTTTCTTT
. . TRBJ2-5 TRBV25-1 CATRQIQETQYF TGTGCCACCAGACAAATACAAGAGACCCAGTACTTC
. . TRBJ2-1 TRBV29-1 CSVLFSGTGGSRAQFF TGCAGCGTTTTGTTTTCCGGGACTGGAGGCTCAAGAGCGCAGTTCTTC
. . TRBJ1-4 TRBV7-9 CASSSTENPATNEKLFF TGTGCCAGCAGCTCGACAGAGAACCCAGCAACTAATGAAAAACTGTTTTTT
. TRBD1 TRBJ2-7 TRBV6-6 CASRRGQDSYEQYF TGTGCCAGCAGACGCGGACAGGACTCCTACGAGCAGTACTTC
. TRBD1 TRBJ1-2 TRBV4-1 CASSQDRTGGYYGYTF TGCGCCAGCAGCCAAGATAGGACAGGGGGGTACTATGGCTACACCTTC
. TRBD1 TRBJ2-5 TRBV5-1 CASSRLPGQGTETQYF TGCGCCAGCAGCCGCCTACCGGGACAGGGTACCGAGACCCAGTACTTC
. . TRBJ1-3 TRBV5-1 CASSLESAIGNTIYF TGCGCCAGCAGCTTGGAATCTGCGATCGGAAACACCATATATTTT
. . TRBJ1-1 TRBV28 CASKWRVKAFF TGTGCCAGCAAATGGAGGGTAAAAGCTTTCTTT
. TRBD1 TRBJ1-1 TRBV29-1 CSVEGQVGTEAFF TGCAGCGTGGAGGGACAGGTAGGGACTGAAGCTTTCTTT
. TRBD2 TRBJ2-3 TRBV19 CASRSASGGSSSTDTQYF TGTGCCAGTAGGTCGGCAAGCGGGGGTTCCTCTAGCACAGATACGCAGTATTTT
once TRBD2 TRBJ2-1 TRBV7-9 CASSLASGGSGNEFF TGTGCCAGCAGCTTAGCATCTGGAGGGAGCGGGAACGAGTTCTTC
. TRBD1 TRBJ1-2 TRBV9 CASSVGGTGSSGYTF TGTGCCAGCAGCGTAGGAGGGACAGGGTCCTCCGGCTACACCTTC
. TRBD1 TRBJ1-2 TRBV27 CASRTPSRDRGFYGYTF TGTGCCAGCAGAACACCTTCACGGGACAGGGGATTTTATGGCTACACCTTC
few . TRBJ1-1 TRBV6-5 CASRRQSSEAFF TGTGCCAGCAGACGACAGTCCTCTGAAGCTTTCTTT
. TRBD2 TRBJ2-1 TRBV7-9 CASSSAGGTGGEQFF TGTGCCAGCAGCTCAGCGGGAGGGACGGGGGGTGAGCAGTTCTTC
. TRBD2 TRBJ2-1 TRBV7-9 CASSGTGGVTYNEQFF TGTGCCAGCAGCGGAACCGGGGGGGTCACCTACAATGAGCAGTTCTTC
. . TRBJ2-3 TRBV27 CASSSVALDTDTQYF TGTGCCAGCAGTTCAGTAGCTCTTGACACAGATACGCAGTATTTT
. . TRBJ2-7 TRBV7-6 CASSPHGRFGEQYF TGTGCCAGCAGCCCGCACGGTCGGTTCGGCGAGCAGTACTTC
. . TRBJ2-3 TRBV19 CASSPGQSYTDTQYF TGTGCCAGTAGTCCCGGACAGTCCTACACAGATACGCAGTATTTT
. TRBD2 TRBJ2-7 TRBV5-6 CASSPSGRSYEQYF TGTGCCAGCAGCCCGAGCGGGAGGTCCTACGAGCAGTACTTC
once . TRBJ2-1 TRBV6-1 CASSEGVWSSYNEQFF TGTGCCAGCAGTGAAGGTGTCTGGAGCTCCTACAATGAGCAGTTCTTC
. . TRBJ2-1 TRBV28 CASRAETYNEQFF TGTGCCAGCAGGGCGGAAACCTACAATGAGCAGTTCTTC
. . TRBJ1-1 TRBV28 CASSLGHLTEAFF TGTGCCAGCAGTCTAGGACACCTTACTGAAGCTTTCTTT
. . TRBJ2-2 TRBV9 CASAPTSTVGELFF TGTGCCAGCGCCCCGACTAGTACGGTGGGGGAGCTGTTTTTT
. . TRBJ2-1 TRBV27 CASSSTSSYNEQFF TGTGCCAGCAGCTCTACTAGCTCCTACAATGAGCAGTTCTTC
. . TRBJ2-2 TRBV19 CASTVILAGELFF TGTGCCAGCACGGTGATTTTAGCCGGGGAGCTGTTTTTT